This T cell receptor (beta chain) was obtained from a study of blood T cell repertoires in COVID-19. Study-wide context: Acute and convalescent COVID-19 samples came from the United States, Italy and Spain. From T cells, B-cell-depleted T cells, or PBMCs came the material, which was cDNA or gDNA.

As originally analysed: Estimation of nucleated cell counts relied on the amplification of reference gene primers. Profiling relied on immunoSEQ multiplex PCR, and the TCRdb table lists in-frame clones only, not all of them. V and J calls and clone size are those listed in that table; D and trimming were worked out from the DNA. The sample shows fewer than 100,000 clones, roughly 88% of them seen only once. The receptor was derived from a human donor in a cohort sampled during active COVID-19. The sequenced material came from peripheral blood.

The CDR3 loop reads CASSHTGGETGELFF. CDR3 nucleotides: TGTGCCAGCAGCCACACAGGGGGAGAGACCGGGGAGCTGTTTTTT. The chain carries TRBV3-1 (or the pseudogene TRBV3-2) and TRBJ2-2; 8 nucleotides match TRBD1. This CDR3 contains 15 residues. Losses at the gene ends were 3 bases for V and 5 bases for J; bases not matched to a gene: 5. Looked up from germline, CDR1 is LGHDT and CDR2 is YNNKEL (reference sequence).